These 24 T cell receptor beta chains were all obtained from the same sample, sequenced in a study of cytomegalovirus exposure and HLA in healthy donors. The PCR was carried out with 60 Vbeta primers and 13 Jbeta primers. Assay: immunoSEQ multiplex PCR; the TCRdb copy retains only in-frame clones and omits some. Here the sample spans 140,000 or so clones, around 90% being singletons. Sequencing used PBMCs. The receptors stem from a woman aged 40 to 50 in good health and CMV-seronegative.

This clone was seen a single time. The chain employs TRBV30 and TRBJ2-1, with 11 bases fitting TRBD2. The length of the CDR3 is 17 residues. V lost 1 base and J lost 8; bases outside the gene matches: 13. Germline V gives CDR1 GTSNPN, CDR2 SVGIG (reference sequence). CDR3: CAWSGLAGTVGVDEQFF. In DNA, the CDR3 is TGTGCCTGGAGTGGACTAGCGGGAACCGTTGGTGTTGATGAGCAGTTCTTC.

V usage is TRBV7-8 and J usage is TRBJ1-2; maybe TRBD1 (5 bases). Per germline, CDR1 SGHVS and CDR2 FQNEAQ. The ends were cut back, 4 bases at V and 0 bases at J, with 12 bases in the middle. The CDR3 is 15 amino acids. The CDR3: CASSSDRATNYGYTF. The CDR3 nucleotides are TGTGCCAGCAGCTCCGACAGAGCCACTAACTATGGCTACACCTTC.

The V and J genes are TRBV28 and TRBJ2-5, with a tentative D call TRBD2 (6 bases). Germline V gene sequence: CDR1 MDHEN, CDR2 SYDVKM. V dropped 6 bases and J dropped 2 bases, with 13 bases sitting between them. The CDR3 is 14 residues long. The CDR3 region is CASRRGPSQETQYF. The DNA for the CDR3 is TGTGCCAGCAGGCGGGGACCTAGTCAAGAGACCCAGTACTTC.

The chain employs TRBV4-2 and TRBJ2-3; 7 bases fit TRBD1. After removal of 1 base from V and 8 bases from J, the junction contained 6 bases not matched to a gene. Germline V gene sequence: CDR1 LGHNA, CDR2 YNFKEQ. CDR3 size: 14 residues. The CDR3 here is CASSQVKGAGTQYF. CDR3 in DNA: TGTGCCAGCAGCCAAGTGAAGGGGGCAGGTACGCAGTATTTT.

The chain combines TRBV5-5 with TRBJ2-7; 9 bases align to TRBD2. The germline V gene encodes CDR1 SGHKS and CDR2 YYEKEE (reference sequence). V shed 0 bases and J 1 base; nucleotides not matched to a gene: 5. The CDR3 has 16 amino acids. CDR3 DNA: TGTGCCAGCAGCTTGGTGAGACTAGCGGAATCCTACGAGCAGTACTTC. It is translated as CASSLVRLAESYEQYF.

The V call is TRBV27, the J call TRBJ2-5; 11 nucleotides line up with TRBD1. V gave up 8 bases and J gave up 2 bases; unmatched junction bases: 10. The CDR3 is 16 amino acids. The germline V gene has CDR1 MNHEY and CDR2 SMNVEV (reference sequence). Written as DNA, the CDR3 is TGTGCCAGCGGACGGGACAGGGGGTTTGGGCAAGAGACCCAGTACTTC. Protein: CASGRDRGFGQETQYF.

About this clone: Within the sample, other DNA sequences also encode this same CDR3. The CDR3 protein is CASSLGSYSYEQYF. Here the CDR3 DNA reads TGTGCCAGCAGCTTAGGTTCGTACTCCTACGAGCAGTACTTC. V gene TRBV7-8 combines with J gene TRBJ2-7; D ambiguous. CDR1 is SGHVS and CDR2 is FQNEAQ in the germline V gene. The CDR3 has 14 residues. V lost 1 base and J 0 bases, leaving 7 bases between the germline ends. Variable domain in full (rest from reference TRBV7-8 and TRBJ2-7): GAGVSQSPRYKVAKRGQDVALRCDPISGHVSLFWYQQALGQGPEFLTYFQNEAQLDKSGLPSDRFFAERPEGSVSTLKIQRTQQEDSAVYLCASSLGSYSYEQYFGPGTRLTVT.

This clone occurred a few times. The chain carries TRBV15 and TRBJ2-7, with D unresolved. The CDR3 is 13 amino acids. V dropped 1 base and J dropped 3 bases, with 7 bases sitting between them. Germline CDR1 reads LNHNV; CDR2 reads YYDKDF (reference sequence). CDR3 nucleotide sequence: TGTGCCACCAGCAGAGCGCGTGGCTACGAGCAGTACTTC. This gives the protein CATSRARGYEQYF.

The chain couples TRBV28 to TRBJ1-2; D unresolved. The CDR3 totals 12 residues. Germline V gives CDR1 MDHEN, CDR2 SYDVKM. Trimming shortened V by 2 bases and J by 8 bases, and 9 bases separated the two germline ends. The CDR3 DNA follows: TGTGCCAGCAGTTTAATAGAGGAAGGCTACACCTTC. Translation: CASSLIEEGYTF.

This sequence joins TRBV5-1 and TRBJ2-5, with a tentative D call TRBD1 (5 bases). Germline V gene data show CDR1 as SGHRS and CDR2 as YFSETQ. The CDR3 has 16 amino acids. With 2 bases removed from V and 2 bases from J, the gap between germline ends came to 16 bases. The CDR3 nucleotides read TGCGCCAGCAGCTTTTATGGGGCAACTAATCAAGAGACCCAGTACTTC. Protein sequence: CASSFYGATNQETQYF.

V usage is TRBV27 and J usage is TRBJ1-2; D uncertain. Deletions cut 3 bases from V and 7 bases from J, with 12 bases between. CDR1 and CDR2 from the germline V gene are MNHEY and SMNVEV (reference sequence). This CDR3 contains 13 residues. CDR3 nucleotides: TGTGCCAGCAGTTTTGGCCCAGCGGCTGGCTACACCTTC. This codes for CASSFGPAAGYTF.

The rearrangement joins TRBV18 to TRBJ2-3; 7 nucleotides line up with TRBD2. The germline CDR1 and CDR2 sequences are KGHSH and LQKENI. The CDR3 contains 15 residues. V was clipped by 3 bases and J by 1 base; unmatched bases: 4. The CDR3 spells CASSPREWGTDTQYF. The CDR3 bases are TGTGCCAGCTCACCGCGGGAGTGGGGCACAGATACGCAGTATTTT.

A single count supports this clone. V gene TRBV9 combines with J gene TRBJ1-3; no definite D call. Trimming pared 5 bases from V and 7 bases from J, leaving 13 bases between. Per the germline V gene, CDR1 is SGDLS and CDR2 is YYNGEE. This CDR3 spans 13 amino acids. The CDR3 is CASRRERGNTIYF. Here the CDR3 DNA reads TGTGCCAGCAGGAGGGAGCGGGGTAACACCATATATTTT.

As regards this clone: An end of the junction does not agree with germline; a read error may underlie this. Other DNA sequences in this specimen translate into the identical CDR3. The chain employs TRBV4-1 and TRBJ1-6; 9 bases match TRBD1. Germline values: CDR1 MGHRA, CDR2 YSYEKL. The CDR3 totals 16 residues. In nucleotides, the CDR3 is TGCGCCAGCAGCGGACGGACAGGGGCCGGTAATTCCCCCCTCCACTTT. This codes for CASSGRTGAGNSPLHF.

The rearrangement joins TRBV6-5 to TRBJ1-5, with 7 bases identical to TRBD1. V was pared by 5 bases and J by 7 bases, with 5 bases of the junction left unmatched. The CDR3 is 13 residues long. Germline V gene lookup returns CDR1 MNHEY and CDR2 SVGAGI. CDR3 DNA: TGTGCCAGCAGTACGGGACAGTGGCAGCCCCAGCATTTT. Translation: CASSTGQWQPQHF.

The CDR3 protein is CASSQVGQGHNEQFF. CDR3 coding DNA: TGCGCCAGCAGCCAAGTGGGACAGGGGCACAATGAGCAGTTCTTC. The chain combines TRBV4-1 with TRBJ2-1; 10 positions match TRBD1. The germline gives CDR1 MGHRA, CDR2 YSYEKL. J was trimmed by 5 bases and V by 1 base; bases with no gene match: 2. This CDR3 is 15 amino acids long.

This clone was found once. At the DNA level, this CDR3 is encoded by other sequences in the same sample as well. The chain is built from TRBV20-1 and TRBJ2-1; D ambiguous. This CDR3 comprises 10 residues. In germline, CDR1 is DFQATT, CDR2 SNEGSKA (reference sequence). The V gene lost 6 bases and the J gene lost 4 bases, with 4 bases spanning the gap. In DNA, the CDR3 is TGCAGTGCCTTATACAATGAGCAGTTCTTC. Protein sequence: CSALYNEQFF.

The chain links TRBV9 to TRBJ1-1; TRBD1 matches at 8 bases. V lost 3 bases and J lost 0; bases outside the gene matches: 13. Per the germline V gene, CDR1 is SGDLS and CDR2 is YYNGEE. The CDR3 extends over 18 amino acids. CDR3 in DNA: TGTGCCAGCAGCGGGGCGGACTGGGACAGGACCATGAACACTGAAGCTTTCTTT. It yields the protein CASSGADWDRTMNTEAFF.

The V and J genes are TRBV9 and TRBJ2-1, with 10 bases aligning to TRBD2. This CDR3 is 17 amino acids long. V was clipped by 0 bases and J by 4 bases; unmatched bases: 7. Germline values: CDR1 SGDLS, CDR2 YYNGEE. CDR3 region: CASSVATGLAFYNEQFF. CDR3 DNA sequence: TGTGCCAGCAGCGTAGCTACGGGACTAGCGTTTTACAATGAGCAGTTCTTC.

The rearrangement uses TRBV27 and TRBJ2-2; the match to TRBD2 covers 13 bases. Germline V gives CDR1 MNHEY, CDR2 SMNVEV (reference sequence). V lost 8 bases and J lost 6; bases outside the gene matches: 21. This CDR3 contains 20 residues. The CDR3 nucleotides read TGTGCCAGCCCCGGCAGTCCGATCGGACTAGCGGGAGAAGGGGCCGGGGAGCTGTTTTTT. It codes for CASPGSPIGLAGEGAGELFF.

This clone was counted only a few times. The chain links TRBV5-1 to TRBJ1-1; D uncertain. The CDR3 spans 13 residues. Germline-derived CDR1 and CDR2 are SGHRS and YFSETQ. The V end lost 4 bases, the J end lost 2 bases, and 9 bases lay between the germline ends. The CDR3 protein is CASSGQRNTEAFF. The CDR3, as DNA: TGCGCCAGCAGCGGGCAGAGAAACACTGAAGCTTTCTTT.

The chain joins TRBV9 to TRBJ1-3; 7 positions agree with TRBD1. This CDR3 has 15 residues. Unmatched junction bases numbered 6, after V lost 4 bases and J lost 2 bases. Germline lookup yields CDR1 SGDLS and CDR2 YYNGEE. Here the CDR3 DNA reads TGTGCCAGCAGCCATACAGGGGAGGCTGGAAACACCATATATTTT. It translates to CASSHTGEAGNTIYF.

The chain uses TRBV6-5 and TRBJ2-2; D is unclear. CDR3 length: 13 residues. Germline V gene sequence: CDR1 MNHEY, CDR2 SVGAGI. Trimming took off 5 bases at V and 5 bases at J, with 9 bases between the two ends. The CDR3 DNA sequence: TGTGCCAGCAGTGAGGCCTTAACCGGGGAGCTGTTTTTT. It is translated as CASSEALTGELFF.

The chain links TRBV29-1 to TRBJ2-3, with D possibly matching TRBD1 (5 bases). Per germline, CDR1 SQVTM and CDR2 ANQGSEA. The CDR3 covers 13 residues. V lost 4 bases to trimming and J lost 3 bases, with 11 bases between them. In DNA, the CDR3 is TGCAGCGTTGGCTCCCGACAGACAGATACGCAGTATTTT. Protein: CSVGSRQTDTQYF.